Reported below is one TCR beta chain. The record originates from a study of blood T cell repertoires in COVID-19. CDR1 and CDR2 (germline): SGHNT, YYREEE (reference sequence). Unmatched junction bases numbered 11, after V lost 5 bases and J lost 2 bases. CDR3 length: 17 amino acids. The data were produced by immunoSEQ multiplex PCR, yet TCRdb's version contains in-frame clones alone and is incomplete. The sample contains 300,000 to 400,000 clones, roughly 90% of which appear only once. The sequencing sample was made of peripheral blood. J is TRBJ2-5 and V is TRBV5-4, with 11 bases matching TRBD2. The source of this sequence is a woman aged 45-65 years with active or convalescent COVID-19. The CDR3 here is CASSPEPGLAAQETQYF. The CDR3 DNA reads as TGTGCCAGCAGTCCAGAGCCGGGACTAGCGGCTCAAGAGACCCAGTACTTC.